The entry that follows covers one T cell receptor beta chain sequence. The data stem from a study of T cell clones after liver transplantation. On the study more broadly: A pre-transplant mixed lymphocyte reaction with TCRbeta sequencing defined graft-donor-reactive clones followed in post-transplant blood. Standard immunosuppression, with no induction, continued until 12-24 months after transplant.

Libraries were prepared by immunoSEQ multiplex PCR; TCRdb keeps only in-frame clonotypes and omits some of them. The profile shows around 51,000 clones, roughly nine tenths of them singletons. CDR1 and CDR2 from the germline V gene are MGHRA and YSYEKL. CDR3 size: 13 residues. The trim removed 4 bases at V and 7 bases at J, leaving 7 bases unmatched. This TCR was recovered from a human patient who received a liver transplant. The T cells may partly be graft donor cells. The input for sequencing was CD8+ T cells from blood, taken 12 months after liver transplant. The chain is built from TRBV4-1 and TRBJ2-7, with TRBD2 matching over 7 bases. The CDR3 is CASSPRGEVEQYF. CDR3 bases: TGCGCCAGCAGCCCCCGGGGGGAGGTGGAGCAGTACTTC.